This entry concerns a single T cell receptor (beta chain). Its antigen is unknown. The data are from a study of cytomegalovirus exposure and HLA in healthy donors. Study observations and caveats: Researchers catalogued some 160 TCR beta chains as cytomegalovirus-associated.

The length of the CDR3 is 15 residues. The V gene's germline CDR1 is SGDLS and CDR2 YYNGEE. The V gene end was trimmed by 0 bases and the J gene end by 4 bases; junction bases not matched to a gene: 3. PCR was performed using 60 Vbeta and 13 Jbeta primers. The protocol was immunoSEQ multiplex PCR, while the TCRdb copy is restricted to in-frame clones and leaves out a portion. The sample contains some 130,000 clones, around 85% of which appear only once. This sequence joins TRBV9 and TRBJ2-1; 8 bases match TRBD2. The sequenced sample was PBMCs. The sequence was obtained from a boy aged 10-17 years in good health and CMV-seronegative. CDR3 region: CASSVGLATYNEQFF. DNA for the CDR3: TGTGCCAGCAGCGTAGGACTAGCGACTTACAATGAGCAGTTCTTC.